The 28 T cell receptor delta chains listed next were all sequenced from one sample in a study of gamma-delta T cells after stem cell transplantation listed by TCRdb under 2016. Library generation was performed with RT-PCR. This sample was sequenced with an Illumina MiSeq. Via CATT, TCRdb reprocessed the public reads, and rows with identical DNA were then joined. This sample is represented by about 2,300 delta-chain clones; around 3.7% of them were singletons. Around two fifths of the sample lies in the top ten. The sequencing sample was made of gamma-delta T cells. Receptor source: a human donor. It is not recorded whose cells these are; they may come from a transplant donor.

Points on this clone: TCRdb's protein, taken from a much larger clone, differs from this DNA's translation at residue 7, likely owing to a read error; the protein displayed comes from the DNA. The J gene is TRDJ1, the V gene TRDV2, with 11 bases fitting TRDD3. CDR3 length: 16 amino acids. Germline lookup yields CDR1 GEAIGNYY and CDR2 EKD. The V and J ends lost 2 bases and 4 bases, in that order; junction bases with no gene match: 8. The CDR3 spells CACDMMVGDTRDKLIF. As DNA, the CDR3 is TGTGCCTGTGACATGATGGTGGGGGATACGCGCGATAAACTCATCTTT.

About this clone itself: For this DNA, TCRdb reports the protein of a much larger clone, which diverges at residue 8, most likely from a read error; the protein presented here is translated directly from the DNA. The chain joins TRDV2 to TRDJ1; possibly TRDD3 for D (6 bases). V gave up 3 bases and J gave up 0 bases, with 22 bases separating them. The germline V gene has CDR1 GEAIGNYY and CDR2 EKD. The CDR3 extends over 18 amino acids. For the CDR3, the DNA is TGTGCCTGTGACCCAGTGTCTGAGGGATATGGGTACACCGATAAACTCATCTTT. Translated, it gives CACDPVSEGYGYTDKLIF.

This clone was counted only a few times. A much more abundant neighbour one base away suggests this may be a read error. Additional DNA sequences in this sample encode the identical CDR3. The genes are TRDV2 and TRDJ1; TRDD3 matches 7 bases. The germline V gene encodes CDR1 GEAIGNYY and CDR2 EKD. The CDR3 spans 16 residues. The CDR3 is CACDTLGSRGIDKLIF. DNA of the CDR3: TGCGCCTGTGACACCTTGGGATCGAGGGGGATCGATAAACTCATCTTT.

In the case of this clone: This may stem from a read error, because a much larger clone lies one nucleotide away. J is TRDJ3 and V is TRDV2, with D perhaps matching TRDD3 (6 bases). CDR3 length equals 20 residues. CDR1 is GEAIGNYY, CDR2 EKD, per germline. The CDR3 coding sequence is TGTGCCTGTGACCGGACCCCTCTTTCTGGGGCACTGATGGACAACCGACAGATGTTTTTC. Protein product: CACDRTPLSGALMDNRQMFF.

Remarks on this clone: This DNA translates differently at residue 11 from the TCRdb protein, which is that of a much larger clone; a read error is likely, and the protein shown is the DNA's own translation. This chain links TRDV2 with TRDJ1, with 8 bases lining up with TRDD3. With 2 bases clipped from V and 1 base from J, the junction kept 14 bases outside the gene matches. Germline values: CDR1 GEAIGNYY, CDR2 EKD. The CDR3 extends over 18 amino acids. CDR3 DNA: TGTGCCTGTGACATCACCCCCTACTGGGGGGTACGCACCGATAAACTCATCTTT. Protein product: CACDITPYWGVRTDKLIF.

In this sample, this clone turned up a few times. V and J are TRDV2 and TRDJ1; 9 positions match TRDD3. CDR3 length: 17 amino acids. Trimming removed 2 bases from V and 0 bases from J; junction bases left unmatched: 9. The germline V gene encodes CDR1 GEAIGNYY and CDR2 EKD. CDR3 sequence reads: CACDMMMGDKNTDKLIF. CDR3 bases: TGTGCCTGTGACATGATGATGGGGGATAAAAACACCGATAAACTCATCTTT.

This clone was counted a few times. With a far larger clone one base away, a read error is the likely cause. Other nucleotide sequences in the sample specify the same CDR3. The CDR3 protein is CACDTLTGGTDKLIF. As DNA, the CDR3 is TGTGCCTGTGACACGCTTACTGGGGGAACCGATAAACTCATCTTT. The chain recombines TRDV2 with TRDJ1; 9 nucleotides agree with TRDD3. The germline V gene encodes CDR1 GEAIGNYY and CDR2 EKD. V gave up 1 base and J gave up 2 bases; unmatched junction bases: 4. The CDR3 length is 15 residues.

With regard to this clone: Given a far larger clone just one base away, this is likely a sequencing read error. The chain has TRDV1 and TRDJ1; 12 nucleotides align to TRDD3. Looked up from germline, CDR1 is TSWWSYY and CDR2 is QGS. This CDR3 has 26 residues. The V gene end was trimmed by 1 base and the J gene end by 0 bases; junction bases not matched to a gene: 30. CDR3 amino acids: CALGEPLLRGLYWGIPGETYTDKLIF. The CDR3 DNA is TGTGCTCTTGGGGAACCCCTCCTAAGGGGCCTTTACTGGGGGATACCGGGGGAAACGTACACCGATAAACTCATCTTT.

In its sample, this clone ranks as medium-sized (0.01 to 0.1%). Possible read error: a much larger clone is one base away. The CDR3 here is CACDTLTGGSLYADKLIF. DNA for the CDR3: TGTGCCTGTGACACCCTTACTGGGGGATCTTTATACGCCGATAAACTCATCTTT. The chain recombines TRDV2 with TRDJ1, with 10 bases that match TRDD3. Germline trimming cut 0 bases from V and 3 bases from J; bases unmatched to any gene: 12. Germline V lookup: CDR1 GEAIGNYY, CDR2 EKD. This CDR3 spans 18 amino acids.

Turning to this clone: Translating this DNA gives a protein that differs at residue 6 from the TCRdb one, which belongs to a much larger clone; a read error is likely, and the protein shown is this translation. The V call is TRDV2, the J call TRDJ2; TRDD3 agrees at 8 bases. Germline CDR1 GEAIGNYY, CDR2 EKD. CDR3 length: 15 residues. V trimming: 0 bases; J trimming: 6 bases; junction bases outside the gene matches: 5. DNA of the CDR3: TGTGCCTGTGACACCTCTGGGGGAACTCCAGCACAACTCTTCTTT. It encodes CACDTSGGTPAQLFF.

This clone was recorded a few times. TCRdb assigns this DNA the protein of a much larger clone, which departs from its translation at residue 11; this likely reflects a read error, and the protein shown comes from translating the DNA. This chain uses TRDV2 with TRDJ1; 9 positions match TRDD3. Germline CDR1 and CDR2: GEAIGNYY and EKD. There are 15 residues in the CDR3. CDR3: CACDLLGDPTNKLIF. The CDR3 bases are TGTGCCTGTGACCTACTGGGGGACCCCACCAATAAACTCATCTTT.

This clone was detected a few times. For this DNA, TCRdb reports the protein of a much larger clone, which diverges at residue 13, most likely from a read error; the protein presented here is translated directly from the DNA. V gene TRDV2 combines with J gene TRDJ1, with 11 nucleotides matching TRDD3. Germline V CDR1 and CDR2: GEAIGNYY, EKD. V was pared by 1 base and J by 3 bases, with 12 bases of the junction left unmatched. The CDR3 covers 18 residues. The CDR3 protein is CACDTILGDRGYADKLIF. As DNA, the CDR3 is TGTGCCTGTGACACGATACTGGGGGATAGAGGGTACGCCGATAAACTCATCTTT.

This clone is deemed medium-sized. J is TRDJ1 and V is TRDV2, with TRDD3 matching 10 bases. Germline lookup yields CDR1 GEAIGNYY and CDR2 EKD. This CDR3 is built from 17 residues. V was clipped by 3 bases and J by 0 bases; unmatched bases: 9. In DNA, the CDR3 is TGTGCCTGTGACGCCCTACTGGGGGATGAGTACACCGATAAACTCATCTTT. Encoded protein: CACDALLGDEYTDKLIF.

This clone was seen more than once but under ten times. This sample includes further DNA sequences coding for the same CDR3. The chain uses TRDV2 and TRDJ1; D ambiguous. CDR1 and CDR2 from the germline V gene are GEAIGNYY and EKD. The germline V and J ends were trimmed by 0 bases and 2 bases, with 15 bases remaining between them. The CDR3 loop spans 16 amino acids. The CDR3 spells CACDTVGRAGTDKLIF. The CDR3 bases are TGTGCCTGTGACACCGTCGGGCGCGCTGGAACCGATAAACTCATCTTT.

This sequence joins TRDV2 and TRDJ1; 13 bases match TRDD3. The CDR3 extends over 15 amino acids. CDR1 GEAIGNYY and CDR2 EKD come from the germline V gene. After removal of 4 bases from V and 8 bases from J, the junction contained 9 bases not matched to a gene. The CDR3 spells CACEELGDTRLKLIF. In DNA, the CDR3 is TGTGCCTGTGAAGAACTGGGGGATACGCGCTTAAAACTCATCTTT.

This clone is deemed medium-sized. This could be a read error, since a much larger clone is one nucleotide away. Other DNA sequences in this sample translate to the same CDR3. The chain is built from TRDV1 and TRDJ1; 10 bases match TRDD3. Trimming took 0 bases from V and 4 from J; bases not matched to a gene: 11. CDR3 length: 18 amino acids. Germline V gives CDR1 TSWWSYY, CDR2 QGS. CDR3 in amino acids: CALGELEWGILMVDKLIF. The CDR3 coding sequence is TGTGCTCTTGGGGAACTCGAATGGGGGATACTCATGGTCGATAAACTCATCTTT.

This clone counts as large. Additional DNA sequences in this sample encode the identical CDR3. The chain has TRDV1 and TRDJ1; D may be TRDD2 (5 bases). Germline V gives CDR1 TSWWSYY, CDR2 QGS. The CDR3 spans 22 residues. V was pared by 1 base and J by 0 bases, with 30 bases between. CDR3 nucleotides: TGTGCTCTTGGGGAACCTCCCCCACCCCTTCTTCTTTGGCCATCGTACACCGATAAACTCATCTTT. Translated, it gives CALGEPPPPLLLWPSYTDKLIF.

By share, this clone counts as medium-sized. Other DNA sequences within the sample encode an identical CDR3. The chain couples TRDV2 to TRDJ1; TRDD3 matches at 10 bases. The CDR3 runs 18 residues. Germline lookup yields CDR1 GEAIGNYY and CDR2 EKD. The J segment lost 0 bases and the V segment lost 3 bases, leaving 12 bases of the junction unmatched. In DNA form, the CDR3 reads TGTGCCTGTGACCCAGTGTCTGGGGGATATGGGTACACCGATAAACTCATCTTT. It codes for CACDPVSGGYGYTDKLIF.

A few counts support this clone. A far larger clone differs by one base, so this is likely a read error. The chain uses TRDV1 and TRDJ1, with 12 bases lining up with TRDD3. CDR3 length: 26 residues. Looked up from germline, CDR1 is TSWWSYY and CDR2 is QGS. The CDR3 DNA reads TGTGCTCTTAGGGAACCCCTCCTAGGGGGCCTTTACTGGGGGATACCGGGGGAAACGTACACCGATAAACTCATCTTT. This gives the protein CALREPLLGGLYWGIPGETYTDKLIF.

About this clone itself: A read error is likely here: a far larger clone is one base away. This chain joins TRDV1 and TRDJ1; either TRDD2 or TRDD3 may fit D (7 bases each). The CDR3 contains 29 residues. The germline CDR1 and CDR2 sequences are TSWWSYY and QGS. V lost 0 bases and J 0 bases, leaving 50 bases between the germline ends. The CDR3 DNA reads as TGTGCTCTTGGGGAACTGGGTTTCTTCCTAGGGCCGCCTGGGGGCTGGATGGGAGTAGGTACTTCCTACACCGATAAACTCATCTTT. It specifies CALGELGFFLGPPGGWMGVGTSYTDKLIF.

On this clone itself: TCRdb's entry gives the protein of a much larger clone, which mismatches this DNA's translation at residue 20, likely from a read error; the protein reported here is translated from the DNA. DNA for the CDR3: TGTGCTCTTGGGGAAGACGATTGGGACCGACTGGGGGATAGGTGCACCGATAAACTCACCTTT. Protein sequence: CALGEDDWDRLGDRCTDKLTF. The chain couples TRDV1 to TRDJ1; TRDD3 matches at 11 bases. Germline-derived CDR1 and CDR2 are TSWWSYY and QGS. The CDR3 has 21 amino acids.

This clone was found a few times. The likely explanation is a read error, given a far larger clone one base away. This sample also contains other DNA sequences that code for the same CDR3. V and J are TRDV2 and TRDJ3; D uncertain. Germline values: CDR1 GEAIGNYY, CDR2 EKD. Between the trimmed V and J ends, which lost 3 bases and 5 bases, there was a span of 10 bases. The CDR3 covers 15 residues. CDR3 protein: CACDEVLRDTRQMFF. The CDR3 DNA is TGTGCCTGTGACGAGGTTCTAAGGGACACCCGACAGATGTTTTTC.

By its share, this clone is medium-sized. This may be a read error, as it is one base from a much larger clone. The same CDR3 arises from other DNA sequences in this sample as well. V and J are TRDV2 and TRDJ3; TRDD3 aligns across 8 bases. The CDR3 is made up of 19 amino acids. Germline CDR1 is GEAIGNYY and CDR2 is EKD. In DNA form, the CDR3 reads TGCGCCTGTGACACCGCTGGGGGAACGAGCTCCTGGGACACCCGACAGATGTTTTTC. It is translated as CACDTAGGTSSWDTRQMFF.

This clone was recorded a few times. The rearrangement uses TRDV3 and TRDJ1, with 13 bases aligning to TRDD3. Trimming removed 2 bases from V and 2 bases from J; junction bases left unmatched: 23. Germline CDR1 reads TVYSNPD; CDR2 reads GDNSRS (reference sequence). CDR3 length: 21 amino acids. CDR3 residues: CAFETFRQPRTGGYGTDKLIF. The CDR3 coding sequence is TGTGCCTTTGAGACCTTCCGACAGCCCCGTACTGGGGGATACGGGACCGATAAACTCATCTTT. Variable domain in full (rest from reference TRDV3 and TRDJ1): CDKVTQSSPDQTVASGSEVVLLCTYDTVYSNPDLFWYRIRPDYSFQFVFYGDNSRSEGADFTQGRFSVKHILTQKAFHLVISPVRTEDSATYYCAFETFRQPRTGGYGTDKLIFGKGTRVTVEP.

Worth noting for this clone: A read error likely explains this, since a far larger clone differs by one base. At the DNA level, this CDR3 is encoded by other sequences in the same sample as well. The CDR3 DNA is TGCGCTCTTGGGGAACCAGGCCCCTGTACTGGGGGATGTGGGAGACTCATCTTT. It specifies CALGEPGPCTGGCGRLIF. The J gene is TRDJ1, the V gene TRDV1, with 10 nucleotides matching TRDD3. In germline, CDR1 is TSWWSYY, CDR2 QGS. This CDR3 has 18 amino acids.

Points on this clone: TCRdb pairs this DNA with a much larger clone's protein that differs at residue 8, likely a read error; the protein shown was translated from the DNA. This chain uses TRDV2 with TRDJ1; D is unclear. The V end lost 0 bases, the J end lost 7 bases, and 20 bases lay between the germline ends. CDR3 length: 16 residues. Germline V gene lookup returns CDR1 GEAIGNYY and CDR2 EKD. CDR3 amino acids: CACDTLQASTGPKLIF. The CDR3 DNA reads as TGTGCCTGTGACACCCTACAGGCCAGTACGGGGCCTAAACTCATCTTT.

As concerns this clone: A far larger clone is just one base off, so this is likely a read error. This same CDR3 is encoded by further DNA sequences in the sample. For the CDR3, the DNA is TGTGCCTGCGACACTTTACTGGGGGACACCGATAAACTCATCTTT. It encodes CACDTLLGDTDKLIF. The V gene is TRDV2, the J gene TRDJ1, with TRDD3 identical over 8 bases. The CDR3 has 15 amino acids. Per the germline V gene, CDR1 is GEAIGNYY and CDR2 is EKD.

This clone turned up a few times. Other DNA variants within this sample encode the same CDR3. The chain has TRDV1 and TRDJ1; 11 bases are a match to TRDD3. Germline V lookup: CDR1 TSWWSYY, CDR2 QGS. CDR3 size: 25 residues. Germline trimming cut 8 bases from V and 2 bases from J; bases unmatched to any gene: 37. CDR3 in amino acids: CALRLLASGGYSLKGGGLYTDKLIF. Written as DNA, the CDR3 is TGTGCTCTTAGGCTACTAGCCTCTGGGGGATACTCCCTGAAGGGGGGAGGTTTGTATACCGATAAACTCATCTTT.